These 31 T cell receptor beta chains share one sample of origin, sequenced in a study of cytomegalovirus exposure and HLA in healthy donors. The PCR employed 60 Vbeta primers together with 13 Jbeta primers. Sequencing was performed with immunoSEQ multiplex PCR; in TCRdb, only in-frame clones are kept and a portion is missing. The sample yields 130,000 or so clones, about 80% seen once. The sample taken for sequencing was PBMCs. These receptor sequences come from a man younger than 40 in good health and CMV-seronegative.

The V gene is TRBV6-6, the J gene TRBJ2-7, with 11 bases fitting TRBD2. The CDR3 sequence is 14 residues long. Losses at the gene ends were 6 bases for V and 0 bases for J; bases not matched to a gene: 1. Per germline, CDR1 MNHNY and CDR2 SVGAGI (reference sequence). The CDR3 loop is CASSLAGGSYEQYF. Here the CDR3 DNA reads TGTGCCAGCAGCCTAGCGGGGGGCTCCTACGAGCAGTACTTC.

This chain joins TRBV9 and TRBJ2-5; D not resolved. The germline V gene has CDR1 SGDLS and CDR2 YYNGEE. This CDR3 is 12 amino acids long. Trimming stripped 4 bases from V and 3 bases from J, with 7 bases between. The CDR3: CASSRTEETQYF. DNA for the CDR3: TGTGCCAGCAGCCGAACGGAAGAGACCCAGTACTTC.

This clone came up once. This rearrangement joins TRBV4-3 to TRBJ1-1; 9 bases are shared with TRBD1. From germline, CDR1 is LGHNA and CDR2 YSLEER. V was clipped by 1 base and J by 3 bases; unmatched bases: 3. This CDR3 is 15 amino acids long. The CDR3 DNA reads TGCGCCAGCAGCCAAGGCCGGACAGGGGACACTGAAGCTTTCTTT. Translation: CASSQGRTGDTEAFF.

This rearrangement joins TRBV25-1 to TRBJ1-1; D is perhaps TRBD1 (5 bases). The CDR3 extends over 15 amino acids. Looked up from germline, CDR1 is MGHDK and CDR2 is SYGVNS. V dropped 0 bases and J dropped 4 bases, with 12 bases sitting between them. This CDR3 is CASSEYKGDSTEAFF. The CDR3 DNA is TGTGCCAGCAGTGAATATAAAGGGGATTCCACTGAAGCTTTCTTT.

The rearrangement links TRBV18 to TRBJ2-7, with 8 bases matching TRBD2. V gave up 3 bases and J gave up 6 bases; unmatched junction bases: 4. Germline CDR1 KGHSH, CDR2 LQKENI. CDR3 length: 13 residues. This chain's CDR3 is CASSPNRGGEQYF. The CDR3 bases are TGTGCCAGCTCACCGAATCGGGGGGGCGAGCAGTACTTC. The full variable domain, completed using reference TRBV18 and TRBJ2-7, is NAGVMQNPRHLVRRRGQEARLRCSPMKGHSHVYWYRQLPEEGLKFMVYLQKENIIDESGMPKERFSAEFPKEGPSILRIQQVVRGDSAAYFCASSPNRGGEQYFGPGTRLTVT.

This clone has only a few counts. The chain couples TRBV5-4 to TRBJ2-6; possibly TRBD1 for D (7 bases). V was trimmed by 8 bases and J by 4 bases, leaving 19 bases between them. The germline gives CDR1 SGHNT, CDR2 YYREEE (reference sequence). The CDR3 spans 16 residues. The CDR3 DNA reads TGTGCCAGTTTCGGAGGGGGCGCAGGGGGGGCCAACGTCCTGACTTTC. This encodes CASFGGGAGGANVLTF.

The CDR3 region is CASSEALQGHEQYF. The CDR3 nucleotides read TGTGCCAGCAGTGAAGCGCTACAGGGCCACGAGCAGTACTTC. V and J are TRBV6-1 and TRBJ2-7, with D possibly matching TRBD1 (6 bases). This CDR3 comprises 14 residues. The germline V gene has CDR1 MNHNS and CDR2 SASEGT. Between the trimmed V and J ends, which lost 0 bases and 5 bases, there was a span of 11 bases.

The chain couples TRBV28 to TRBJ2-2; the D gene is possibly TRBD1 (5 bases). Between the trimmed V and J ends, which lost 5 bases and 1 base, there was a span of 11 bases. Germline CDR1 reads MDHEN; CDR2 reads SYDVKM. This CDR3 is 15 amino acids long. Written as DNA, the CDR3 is TGTGCCAGCAGTACGAGGACAAGGAACACCGGGGAGCTGTTTTTT. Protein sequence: CASSTRTRNTGELFF.

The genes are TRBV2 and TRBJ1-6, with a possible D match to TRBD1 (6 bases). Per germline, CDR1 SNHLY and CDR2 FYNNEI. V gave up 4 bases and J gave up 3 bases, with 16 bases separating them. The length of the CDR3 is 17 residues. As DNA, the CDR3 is TGTGCCAGCAGTGTTACAGGGCTAATGATCTATAATTCACCCCTCCACTTT. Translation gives CASSVTGLMIYNSPLHF.

The DNA for the CDR3 is TGTGCCAGCAGCGTAGGGAGCTACGCCGGGGAGCTGTTTTTT. Translating gives CASSVGSYAGELFF. This chain uses TRBV9 with TRBJ2-2; D is ambiguous. Germline lookup yields CDR1 SGDLS and CDR2 YYNGEE. The V gene lost 0 bases and the J gene lost 6 bases, with 9 bases spanning the gap. There are 14 residues in the CDR3.

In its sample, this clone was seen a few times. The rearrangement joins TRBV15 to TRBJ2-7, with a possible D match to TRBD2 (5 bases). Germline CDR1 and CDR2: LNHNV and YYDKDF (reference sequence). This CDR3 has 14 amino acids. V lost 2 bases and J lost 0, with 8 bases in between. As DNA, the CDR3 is TGTGCCACCAGCAGAACGGGGAGCTCCTACGAGCAGTACTTC. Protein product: CATSRTGSSYEQYF.

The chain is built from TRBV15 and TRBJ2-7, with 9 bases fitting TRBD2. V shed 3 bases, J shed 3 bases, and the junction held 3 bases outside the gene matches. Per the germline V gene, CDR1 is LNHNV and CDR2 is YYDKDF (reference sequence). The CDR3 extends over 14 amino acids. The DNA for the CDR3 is TGTGCCACCAGCAGGGCTAGCGGGAACTACGAGCAGTACTTC. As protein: CATSRASGNYEQYF. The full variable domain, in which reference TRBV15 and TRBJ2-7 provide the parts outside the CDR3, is DAMVIQNPRYQVTQFGKPVTLSCSQTLNHNVMYWYQQKSSQAPKLLFHYYDKDFNNEADTPDNFQSRRPNTSFCFLDIRSPGLGDTAMYLCATSRASGNYEQYFGPGTRLTVT.

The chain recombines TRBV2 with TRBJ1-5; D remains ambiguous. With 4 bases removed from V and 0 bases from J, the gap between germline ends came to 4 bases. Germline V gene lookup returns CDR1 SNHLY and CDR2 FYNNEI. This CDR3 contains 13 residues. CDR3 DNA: TGTGCCAGCAGTGGTAATAGCAATCAGCCCCAGCATTTT. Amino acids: CASSGNSNQPQHF.

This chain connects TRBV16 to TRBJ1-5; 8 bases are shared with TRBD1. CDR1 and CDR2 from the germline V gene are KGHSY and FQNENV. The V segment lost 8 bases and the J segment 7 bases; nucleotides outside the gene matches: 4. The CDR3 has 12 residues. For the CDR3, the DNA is TGTGCCAGCGGACAGGGAGGGCAGCCCCAGCATTTT. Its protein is CASGQGGQPQHF.

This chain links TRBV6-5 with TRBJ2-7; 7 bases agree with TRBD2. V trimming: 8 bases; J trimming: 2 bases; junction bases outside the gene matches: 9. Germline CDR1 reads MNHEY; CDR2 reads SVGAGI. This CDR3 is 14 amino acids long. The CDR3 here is CASGQVAGAYEQYF. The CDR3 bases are TGTGCCAGCGGCCAGGTGGCGGGGGCCTACGAGCAGTACTTC.

CDR3 DNA: TGTGCCAGCAGCCCAGACATAAACTATGGCTACACCTTC. Its protein is CASSPDINYGYTF. The V and J genes are TRBV11-2 and TRBJ1-2, with no clear D. The CDR3 is made up of 13 amino acids. Trimming removed 5 bases at V and 2 bases at J, with 9 bases between. Germline assignment: CDR1 SGHAT and CDR2 FQNNGV.

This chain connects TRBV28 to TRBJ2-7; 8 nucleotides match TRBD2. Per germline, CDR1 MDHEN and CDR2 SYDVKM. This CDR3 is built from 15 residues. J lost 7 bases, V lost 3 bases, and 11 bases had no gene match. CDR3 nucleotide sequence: TGTGCCAGCAGTTTGGAGCGGGAGCCGGTGAGTGAGCAGTACTTC. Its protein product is CASSLEREPVSEQYF. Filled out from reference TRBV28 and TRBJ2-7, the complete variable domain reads DVKVTQSSRYLVKRTGEKVFLECVQDMDHENMFWYRQDPGLGLRLIYFSYDVKMKEKGDIPEGYSVSREKKERFSLILESASTNQTSMYLCASSLEREPVSEQYFGPGTRLTVT.

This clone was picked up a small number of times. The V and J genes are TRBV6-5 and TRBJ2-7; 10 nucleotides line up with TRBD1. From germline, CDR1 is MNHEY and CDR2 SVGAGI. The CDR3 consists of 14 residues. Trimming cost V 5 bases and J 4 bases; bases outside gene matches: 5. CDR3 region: CASSPGQGVYEQYF. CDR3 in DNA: TGTGCCAGCAGTCCCGGACAGGGGGTGTACGAGCAGTACTTC.

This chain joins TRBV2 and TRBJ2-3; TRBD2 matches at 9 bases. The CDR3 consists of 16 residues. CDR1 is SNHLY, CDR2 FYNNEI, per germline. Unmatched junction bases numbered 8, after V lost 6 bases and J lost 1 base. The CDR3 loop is CASRGNLAGGTDTQYF. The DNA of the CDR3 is TGTGCCAGCAGGGGGAACTTAGCGGGAGGCACAGATACGCAGTATTTT. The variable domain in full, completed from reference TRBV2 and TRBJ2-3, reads EPEVTQTPSHQVTQMGQEVILRCVPISNHLYFYWYRQILGQKVEFLVSFYNNEISEKSEIFDDQFSVERPDGSNFTLKIRSTKLEDSAMYFCASRGNLAGGTDTQYFGPGTRLTVL.

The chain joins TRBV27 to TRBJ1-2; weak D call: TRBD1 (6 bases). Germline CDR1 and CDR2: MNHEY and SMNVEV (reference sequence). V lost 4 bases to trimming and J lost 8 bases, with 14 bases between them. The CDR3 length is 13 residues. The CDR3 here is CASSYRDNRGYTF. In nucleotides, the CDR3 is TGTGCCAGCAGTTACCGGGACAATAGGGGCTACACCTTC.

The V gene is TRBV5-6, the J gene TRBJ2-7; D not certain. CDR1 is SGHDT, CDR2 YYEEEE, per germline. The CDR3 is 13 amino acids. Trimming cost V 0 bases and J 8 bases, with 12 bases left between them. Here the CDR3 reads CASSLGEAAKQYF. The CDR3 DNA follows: TGTGCCAGCAGCTTGGGCGAGGCGGCTAAGCAGTACTTC.

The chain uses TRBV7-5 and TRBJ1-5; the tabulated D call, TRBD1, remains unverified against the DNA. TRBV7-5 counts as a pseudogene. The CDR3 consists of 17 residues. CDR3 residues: CARSPIPPGYGNQPQHF. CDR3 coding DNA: TGTGCCAGAAGCCCCATCCCGCCAGGATATGGCAATCAGCCCCAGCATTTT.

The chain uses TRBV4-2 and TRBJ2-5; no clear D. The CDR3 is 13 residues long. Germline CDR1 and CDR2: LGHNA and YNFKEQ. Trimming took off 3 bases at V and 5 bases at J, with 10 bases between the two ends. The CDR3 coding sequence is TGTGCCAGCAGCCAGAGCCGCCGGGAGACCCAGTACTTC. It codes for CASSQSRRETQYF.

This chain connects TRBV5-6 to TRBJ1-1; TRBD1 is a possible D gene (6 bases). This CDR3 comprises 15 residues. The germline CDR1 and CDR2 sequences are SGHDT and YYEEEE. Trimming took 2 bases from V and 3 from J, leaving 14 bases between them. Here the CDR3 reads CASSLQGGGYTEAFF. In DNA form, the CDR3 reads TGTGCCAGCAGCTTACAGGGCGGGGGTTACACTGAAGCTTTCTTT.

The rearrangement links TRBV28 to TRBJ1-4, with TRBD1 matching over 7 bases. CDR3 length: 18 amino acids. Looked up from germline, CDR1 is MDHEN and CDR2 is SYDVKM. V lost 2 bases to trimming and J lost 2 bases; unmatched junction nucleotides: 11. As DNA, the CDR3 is TGTGCCAGCAGTTTAGGACAGGTTGCGGGTTCCACTAATGAAAAACTGTTTTTT. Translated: CASSLGQVAGSTNEKLFF.

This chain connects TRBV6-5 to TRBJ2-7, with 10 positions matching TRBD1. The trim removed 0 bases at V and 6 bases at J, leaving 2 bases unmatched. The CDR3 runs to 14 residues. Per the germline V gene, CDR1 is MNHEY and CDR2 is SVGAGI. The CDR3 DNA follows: TGTGCCAGCAGTTACTCTCGGACAGGGGGCGAGCAGTACTTC. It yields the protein CASSYSRTGGEQYF.

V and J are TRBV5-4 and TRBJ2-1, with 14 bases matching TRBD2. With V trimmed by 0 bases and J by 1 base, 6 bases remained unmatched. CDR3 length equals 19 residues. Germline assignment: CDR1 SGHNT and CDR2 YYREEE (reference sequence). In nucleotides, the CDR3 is TGTGCCAGCAGCTTGGGGGGACTAGCGGGAGTATGGTCCTACAATGAGCAGTTCTTC. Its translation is CASSLGGLAGVWSYNEQFF. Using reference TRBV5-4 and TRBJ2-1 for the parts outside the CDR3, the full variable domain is ETGVTQSPTHLIKTRGQQVTLRCSSQSGHNTVSWYQQALGQGPQFIFQYYREEENGRGNFPPRFSGLQFPNYSSELNVNALELDDSALYLCASSLGGLAGVWSYNEQFFGPGTRLTVL.

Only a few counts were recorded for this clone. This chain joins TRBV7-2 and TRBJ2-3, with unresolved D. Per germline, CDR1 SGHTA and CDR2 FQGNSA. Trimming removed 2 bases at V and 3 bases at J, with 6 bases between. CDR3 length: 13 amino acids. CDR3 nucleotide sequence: TGTGCCAGCAGCTTATTCGTAACAGATACGCAGTATTTT. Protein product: CASSLFVTDTQYF.

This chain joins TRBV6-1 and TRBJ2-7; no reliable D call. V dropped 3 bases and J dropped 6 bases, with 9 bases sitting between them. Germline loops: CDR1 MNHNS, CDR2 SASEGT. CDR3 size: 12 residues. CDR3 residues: CASSDPESEQYF. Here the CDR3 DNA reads TGTGCCAGCAGTGACCCCGAGAGCGAGCAGTACTTC.

The CDR3 DNA is TGTGCCAGCAGCTTGTGGGGACAGGGGTCCTCCTACGAGCAGTACTTC. It codes for CASSLWGQGSSYEQYF. The chain carries TRBV5-6 and TRBJ2-7, with 10 bases fitting TRBD1. J was trimmed by 0 bases and V by 1 base; bases with no gene match: 4. This CDR3 contains 16 residues. From germline, CDR1 is SGHDT and CDR2 YYEEEE.

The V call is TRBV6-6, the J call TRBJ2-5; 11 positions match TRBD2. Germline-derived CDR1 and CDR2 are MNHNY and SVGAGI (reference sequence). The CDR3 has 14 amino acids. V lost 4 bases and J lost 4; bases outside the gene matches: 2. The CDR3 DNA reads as TGTGCCAGCAGTTCTCTAGCGGGGGGAGAGACCCAGTACTTC. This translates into CASSSLAGGETQYF.